This entry is about one T cell receptor (beta chain). Its antigen is undetermined. These data are taken from a study of shared clonotypes between healthy human individuals. Background on the study: Researchers assigned three CD4 naive, three CD4 memory, two CD8 naive and one CD8 memory plate to each donor.

The CDR3 is made up of 13 amino acids. Germline values: CDR1 LNHDA, CDR2 SQIVND (reference sequence). V was cut by 5 bases and J by 4 bases, with 12 bases left in between. Whole-study findings and limits: Several donors showed sharing of about 4.6% of naive CD4 clonotypes. When compared with the clonotypes that were shared by all four sorted-subset donors, the non-shared clonotypes turned out to have lower generation probabilities.

DNA at around 210 ng, 25,000 to 35,000 T cell genomes, went into sorted-subset replicate PCRs. TCRdb keeps only in-frame clones here, not all; method: immunoSEQ multiplex PCR. The sample has 2.3 million or so clones; about 92% are singletons. The specimen was naive CD4+ T cells from PBMCs. Subset of the sample: CD45RA+ positively selected. The chain recombines TRBV19 with TRBJ2-7; D call uncertain. The clonotype comes from a man aged 18 to 35 in good health. Some clones in this sample may be carry-over from other donors' samples. The DNA for the CDR3 is TGTGCCAGTAGTCTTCTAGATAATTACGAGCAGTACTTC. Protein product: CASSLLDNYEQYF.